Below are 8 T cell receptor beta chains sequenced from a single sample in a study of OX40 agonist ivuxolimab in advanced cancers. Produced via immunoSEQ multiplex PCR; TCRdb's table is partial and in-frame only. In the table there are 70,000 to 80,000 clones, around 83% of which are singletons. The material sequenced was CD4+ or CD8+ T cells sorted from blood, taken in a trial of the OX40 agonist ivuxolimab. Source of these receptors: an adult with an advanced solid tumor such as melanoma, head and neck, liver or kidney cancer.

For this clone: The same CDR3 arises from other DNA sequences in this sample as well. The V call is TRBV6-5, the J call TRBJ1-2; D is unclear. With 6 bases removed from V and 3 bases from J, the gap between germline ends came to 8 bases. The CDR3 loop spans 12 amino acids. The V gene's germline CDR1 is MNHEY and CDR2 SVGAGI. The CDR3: CASSSGYYGYTF. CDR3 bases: TGTGCCAGCAGCTCAGGTTACTATGGCTACACCTTC.

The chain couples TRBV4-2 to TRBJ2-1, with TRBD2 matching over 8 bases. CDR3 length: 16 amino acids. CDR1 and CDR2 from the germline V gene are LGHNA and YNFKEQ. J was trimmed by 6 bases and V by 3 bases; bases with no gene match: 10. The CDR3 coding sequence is TGTGCCAGCAGCCAGGGCCAAGGACTAGCACGCAATGAGCAGTTCTTC. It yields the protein CASSQGQGLARNEQFF.

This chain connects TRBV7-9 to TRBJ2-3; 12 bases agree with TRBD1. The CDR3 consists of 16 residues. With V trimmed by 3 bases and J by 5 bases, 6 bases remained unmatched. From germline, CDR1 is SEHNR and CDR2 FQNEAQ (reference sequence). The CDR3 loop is CASSFSGTGGIDTQYF. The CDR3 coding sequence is TGTGCCAGCAGCTTCTCTGGGACAGGGGGCATAGATACGCAGTATTTT.

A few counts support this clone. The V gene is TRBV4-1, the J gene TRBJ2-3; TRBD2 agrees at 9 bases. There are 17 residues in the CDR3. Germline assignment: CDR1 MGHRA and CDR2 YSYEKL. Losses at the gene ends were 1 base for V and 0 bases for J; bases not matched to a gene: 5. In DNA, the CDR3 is TGCGCCAGCAGCCAAGCCCCACTAGCGGGTAGCACAGATACGCAGTATTTT. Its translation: CASSQAPLAGSTDTQYF.

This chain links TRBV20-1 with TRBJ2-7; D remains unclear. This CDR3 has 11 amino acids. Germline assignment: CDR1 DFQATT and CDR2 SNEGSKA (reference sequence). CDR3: CRPEPPYEQYF. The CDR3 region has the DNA TGCAGGCCGGAACCCCCCTACGAGCAGTACTTC.

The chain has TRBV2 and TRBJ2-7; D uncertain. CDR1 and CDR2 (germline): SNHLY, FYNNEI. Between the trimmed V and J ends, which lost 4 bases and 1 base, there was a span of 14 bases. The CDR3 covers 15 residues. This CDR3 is CASSGLVIESYEQYF. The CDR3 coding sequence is TGTGCCAGCAGTGGTCTAGTAATTGAGTCCTACGAGCAGTACTTC.

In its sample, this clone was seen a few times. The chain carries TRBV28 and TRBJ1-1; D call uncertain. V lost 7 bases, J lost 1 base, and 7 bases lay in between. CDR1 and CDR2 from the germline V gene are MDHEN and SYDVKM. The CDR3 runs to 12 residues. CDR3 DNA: TGTGCCAGCAAGAGTCCGAACACTGAAGCTTTCTTT. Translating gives CASKSPNTEAFF.

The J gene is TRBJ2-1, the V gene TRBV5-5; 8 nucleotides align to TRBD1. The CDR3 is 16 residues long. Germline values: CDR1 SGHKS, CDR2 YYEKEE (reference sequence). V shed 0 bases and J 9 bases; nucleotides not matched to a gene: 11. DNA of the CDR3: TGTGCCAGCAGCTTGGTGAGTAGGACAGGGAGAGGTGAGCAGTTCTTC. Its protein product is CASSLVSRTGRGEQFF.